A single T cell receptor (beta chain) is shown here with its context. The germline V gene has CDR1 SGHRS and CDR2 YFSETQ. V was shortened by 4 bases and J by 1 base, with 11 bases between the two germline ends. This CDR3 has 14 amino acids. The source of the sample is a study of blood T cell repertoires in COVID-19. Overall study context: The United States, Italy and Spain were the sources of the acute and convalescent COVID-19 samples.

Original processing notes: Amplification of reference gene primers was used by the study to estimate nucleated cell counts. Method: immunoSEQ multiplex PCR; TCRdb's copy keeps in-frame clones and lacks some. Clonal size and the V and J genes are those of that table, whereas D and trimming came from the DNA. This repertoire shows tens of thousands of clones, about nine tenths found once; its top ten account for approximately 3.4%. The TCR comes from a human donor in a cohort sampled during active COVID-19. The gene calls are TRBV5-1 and TRBJ1-1; TRBD1 is a possible D gene (5 bases). Source material: peripheral blood. The CDR3 protein is CASSTTTGNTEAFF. CDR3 nucleotide sequence: TGCGCCAGCAGCACCACTACAGGGAACACTGAAGCTTTCTTT.